This TCR beta chain is drawn from a study of shared T cell receptors in the human thymus. TCRdb's table, derived via immunoSEQ multiplex PCR, lists solely in-frame clones and lacks some. The sample carries 700,000 to 750,000 clones, approximately 83% recorded once. This same sample was also taken into another study, of human thymus T cells. That report notes: The study used thymus tissue resected during corrective heart surgery. Thymic and blood repertoires appeared to show biased V and J gene usage.

Sequenced material: thymocytes. The TCR comes from a girl under two years old with a congenital heart defect.

The DNA for the CDR3 is TGTGCCAGCAGTGCCTTGGTACAGAACACTGAAGCTTTCTTT. It translates to CASSALVQNTEAFF. The rearrangement links TRBV6-1 to TRBJ1-1; D is uncertain. Germline lookup yields CDR1 MNHNS and CDR2 SASEGT. Trimming cost V 4 bases and J 1 base, with 10 bases left between them. This CDR3 region has 14 residues.